The 28 T cell receptor beta chains given below trace back to one sample, sequenced in a study of blood T cell repertoires in COVID-19. This table comes from immunoSEQ multiplex PCR, and its TCRdb copy is limited to in-frame clones, with some not included. This sample has under 300,000 clones; 75% to 90% occur once, and the top ten carry 4% to 5%. The sample comprised peripheral blood. These receptors all stem from a woman between 40 and 50 years old who had recovered from COVID-19.

The rearrangement joins TRBV27 to TRBJ2-5; possible D gene TRBD1, 6 bases. Germline V gene lookup returns CDR1 MNHEY and CDR2 SMNVEV (reference sequence). Trimming removed 2 bases from V and 4 bases from J, with 14 bases in between. CDR3 length equals 15 residues. CDR3 loop: CASSLNNRVRETQYF. CDR3 DNA sequence: TGTGCCAGCAGTTTAAATAACAGGGTCAGAGAGACCCAGTACTTC.

In this sample, this clone turned up once. The chain joins TRBV12-3 or TRBV12-4 to TRBJ2-5, with TRBD2 as a possible D gene (6 bases). V gave up 8 bases and J gave up 4 bases, with 14 bases separating them. This CDR3 comprises 13 residues. The DNA for the CDR3 is TGTGCCAGCGAGGGAGGTTTGAGAGAGACCCAGTACTTC. Translated: CASEGGLRETQYF.

The rearrangement joins TRBV5-8 to TRBJ1-5; the D is unclear. The ends were cut back, 0 bases at V and 4 bases at J, with 14 bases in the middle. CDR1 and CDR2 (germline): SGHTS, YDEGEE. The CDR3 loop spans 16 amino acids. The chain's CDR3 is CASSLELLGRNQPQHF. The CDR3 DNA reads TGTGCCAGCAGCTTGGAGTTGCTCGGCAGGAATCAGCCCCAGCATTTT.

This clone was found once. The rearrangement links TRBV18 to TRBJ1-2; 11 nucleotides match TRBD1. The CDR3 spans 18 residues. Germline assignment: CDR1 KGHSH and CDR2 LQKENI. After removal of 6 bases from V and 0 bases from J, the junction contained 12 bases not matched to a gene. Here the CDR3 DNA reads TGTGCCAGCTCGCTTATCGGGACAGGGGGGCTCACTAACTATGGCTACACCTTC. Its protein is CASSLIGTGGLTNYGYTF.

The chain carries TRBV7-9 and TRBJ1-2; D gene uncertain. V was cut by 2 bases and J by 4 bases, with 8 bases left in between. The CDR3 has 13 residues. Germline loops: CDR1 SEHNR, CDR2 FQNEAQ (reference sequence). The CDR3 is CASSLNSPYGYTF. The CDR3 nucleotides are TGTGCCAGCAGCTTAAACTCCCCCTATGGCTACACCTTC.

The J gene is TRBJ2-5, the V gene TRBV4-3; 9 nucleotides agree with TRBD2. The germline V gene encodes CDR1 LGHNA and CDR2 YSLEER. CDR3 length: 18 residues. Losses at the gene ends were 0 bases for V and 4 bases for J; bases not matched to a gene: 12. CDR3 nucleotides: TGCGCCAGCAGCCAAGATGTATATGGGCTAGCGGGACGAGAGACCCAGTACTTC. Translation: CASSQDVYGLAGRETQYF.

The chain links TRBV6-5 to TRBJ2-3; 7 bases agree with TRBD1. The germline CDR1 and CDR2 sequences are MNHEY and SVGAGI. Trimming removed 7 bases from V and 4 bases from J; junction bases left unmatched: 11. There are 15 residues in the CDR3. The CDR3 DNA reads as TGTGCCAGCAACGAAGGGGGCTCCTGGGCAGATACGCAGTATTTT. Amino acid sequence: CASNEGGSWADTQYF.

The rearrangement joins TRBV3-1 (or the pseudogene TRBV3-2) to TRBJ1-1; TRBD1 matches 7 bases. CDR1 and CDR2 from the germline V gene are LGHDT and YNNKEL (reference sequence). There are 15 residues in the CDR3. The V and J ends lost 3 bases and 8 bases, in that order; junction bases with no gene match: 12. CDR3 loop: CASSQTGTDYREAFF. In DNA form, the CDR3 reads TGTGCCAGCAGCCAGACCGGGACAGATTATAGAGAAGCTTTCTTT.

The chain uses TRBV5-4 and TRBJ1-2; no firm D call. CDR1 is SGHNT and CDR2 is YYREEE in the germline V gene (reference sequence). The CDR3 covers 15 residues. V shed 0 bases and J shed 2 bases, with 11 bases lying between them. The CDR3: CASSLVGGKNYGYTF. The CDR3 nucleotides are TGTGCCAGCAGCTTGGTGGGCGGGAAGAACTATGGCTACACCTTC.

The gene calls are TRBV18 and TRBJ1-1, with D perhaps TRBD1 (6 bases). From germline, CDR1 is KGHSH and CDR2 LQKENI. This CDR3 contains 18 residues. Trimming left V 0 bases short and J 1 base short, with 18 bases between. In nucleotides, the CDR3 is TGTGCCAGCTCACCACCCTTCATATTAGGGACATCGAACACTGAAGCTTTCTTT. This encodes CASSPPFILGTSNTEAFF. The full variable domain, completed using reference TRBV18 and TRBJ1-1, is NAGVMQNPRHLVRRRGQEARLRCSPMKGHSHVYWYRQLPEEGLKFMVYLQKENIIDESGMPKERFSAEFPKEGPSILRIQQVVRGDSAAYFCASSPPFILGTSNTEAFFGQGTRLTVV.

The chain recombines TRBV4-1 with TRBJ2-3; weak D call: TRBD2 (5 bases). V lost 4 bases and J lost 1, with 9 bases in between. Germline CDR1 reads MGHRA; CDR2 reads YSYEKL. This CDR3 has 14 residues. The chain's CDR3 is CASSPSLGTDTQYF. The DNA of the CDR3 is TGCGCCAGCAGCCCCTCACTAGGCACAGATACGCAGTATTTT.

The rearrangement links TRBV18 to TRBJ2-1; D remains unclear. This CDR3 comprises 13 residues. V was clipped by 3 bases and J by 6 bases, with 9 bases between them. CDR1 and CDR2 from the germline V gene are KGHSH and LQKENI. CDR3 in amino acids: CASSPDPGNEQFF. DNA of the CDR3: TGTGCCAGCTCACCCGACCCGGGCAATGAGCAGTTCTTC.

The chain couples TRBV6-1 to TRBJ2-7, with 7 bases that match TRBD1. The germline gives CDR1 MNHNS, CDR2 SASEGT. The CDR3 sequence is 13 residues long. V lost 5 bases and J lost 6; bases outside the gene matches: 7. CDR3 sequence: CASSTKTGVEQYF. The CDR3 DNA is TGTGCCAGCAGTACAAAAACAGGGGTCGAGCAGTACTTC.

The J gene is TRBJ2-1, the V gene TRBV5-1, with TRBD2 identical over 7 bases. The V gene end was trimmed by 6 bases and the J gene end by 0 bases; junction bases not matched to a gene: 3. Looked up from germline, CDR1 is SGHRS and CDR2 is YFSETQ. The CDR3 runs 14 residues. CDR3 sequence: CASIGGSSYNEQFF. DNA of the CDR3: TGCGCCAGCATCGGCGGGAGCTCCTACAATGAGCAGTTCTTC.

This sequence joins TRBV5-5 and TRBJ2-3; weak D call: TRBD1 (6 bases). CDR3 length equals 16 residues. Germline CDR1 is SGHKS and CDR2 is YYEKEE (reference sequence). V lost 2 bases to trimming and J lost 1 base, with 14 bases between them. CDR3 sequence reads: CASSFTDRYGTDTQYF. For the CDR3, the DNA is TGTGCCAGCAGCTTCACCGACAGGTACGGCACAGATACGCAGTATTTT.

V is TRBV9 and J is TRBJ2-3, with a possible D match to TRBD2 (6 bases). The CDR3 is 15 residues long. The V end was cut by 0 bases, the J end by 0 bases, with 8 bases between. Germline CDR1 reads SGDLS; CDR2 reads YYNGEE. The chain's CDR3 is CASSVEGGSTDTQYF. The CDR3 DNA sequence: TGTGCCAGCAGCGTAGAAGGAGGGAGCACAGATACGCAGTATTTT.

The gene calls are TRBV18 and TRBJ2-3, with TRBD1 matching 7 bases. The CDR3 extends over 15 amino acids. V lost 5 bases, J lost 2 bases, and 7 bases stayed unmatched. Germline V gene lookup returns CDR1 KGHSH and CDR2 LQKENI. The CDR3 loop reads CASSSTGQVTDTQYF. CDR3 coding DNA: TGTGCCAGCTCATCAACTGGACAGGTCACAGATACGCAGTATTTT.

The genes are TRBV9 and TRBJ2-6; 9 nucleotides align to TRBD2. With 0 bases clipped from V and 0 bases from J, the junction kept 10 bases outside the gene matches. Germline V gives CDR1 SGDLS, CDR2 YYNGEE. There are 20 residues in the CDR3. CDR3 in amino acids: CASSVGGVAGAGSGANVLTF. The CDR3 DNA reads TGTGCCAGCAGCGTAGGAGGCGTAGCGGGGGCCGGCTCTGGGGCCAACGTCCTGACTTTC.

The chain uses TRBV5-6 and TRBJ2-7, with a tentative D call TRBD2 (7 bases). Germline V gene lookup returns CDR1 SGHDT and CDR2 YYEEEE. This CDR3 is 14 amino acids long. Trimming cost V 4 bases and J 3 bases, with 14 bases left between them. The CDR3 DNA is TGTGCCAGCAGCCTGGGGGGGCCCTTCTACGAGCAGTACTTC. Amino acid sequence: CASSLGGPFYEQYF.

V and J are TRBV29-1 and TRBJ2-7; D possibly corresponds to TRBD1 (6 bases). This CDR3 region has 11 residues. V lost 7 bases to trimming and J lost 3 bases, with 10 bases between them. Per germline, CDR1 SQVTM and CDR2 ANQGSEA. Here the CDR3 reads CSGQDSYEQYF. Written as DNA, the CDR3 is TGCAGCGGGCAGGACAGCTACGAGCAGTACTTC.

V gene TRBV12-3 or TRBV12-4 combines with J gene TRBJ1-2; no clear D gene. The CDR3 has 13 amino acids. The V end was cut by 4 bases, the J end by 5 bases, with 11 bases between. CDR3 residues: CASSSFPLYGYTF. The CDR3 DNA follows: TGTGCCAGCAGTTCCTTCCCGTTATATGGCTACACCTTC.

The chain is built from TRBV3-1 (or the pseudogene TRBV3-2) and TRBJ2-5, with 11 nucleotides matching TRBD2. The J segment lost 2 bases and the V segment lost 5 bases, leaving 7 bases of the junction unmatched. The CDR3 extends over 16 amino acids. The germline V gene has CDR1 LGHDT and CDR2 YNNKEL (reference sequence). The CDR3 DNA is TGTGCCAGCAGCTCACTAGCGGGGGAGCCACAAGAGACCCAGTACTTC. Translation: CASSSLAGEPQETQYF.

This clone occurred once. The rearrangement uses TRBV24-1 and TRBJ2-4; D call uncertain. CDR1 and CDR2 from the germline V gene are KGHDR and SFDVKD. The V end lost 6 bases, the J end lost 1 base, and 6 bases lay between the germline ends. The CDR3 consists of 13 residues. The CDR3 bases are TGTGCCACCAGTATCAGGGCCAAAAACATTCAGTACTTC. Translated: CATSIRAKNIQYF.

This clone appeared many times. The CDR3 DNA reads as TGTGCCAGCACCGGGGGAAATCAGCCCCAGCATTTT. Protein sequence: CASTGGNQPQHF. The chain combines TRBV2 with TRBJ1-5; possible D gene TRBD1, 5 bases. This CDR3 is 12 amino acids long. CDR1 and CDR2 (germline): SNHLY, FYNNEI. The V end was cut by 7 bases, the J end by 4 bases, with 8 bases between.

This chain joins TRBV2 and TRBJ1-1; 7 positions agree with TRBD1. Trimming took 9 bases from V and 11 from J; bases not matched to a gene: 9. In germline, CDR1 is SNHLY, CDR2 FYNNEI. The CDR3 runs to 11 residues. This chain's CDR3 is CASRGGRAAFF. The CDR3, as DNA: TGTGCCAGTAGAGGGGGCAGGGCGGCTTTCTTT.

The chain joins TRBV7-9 to TRBJ1-1, with D maybe TRBD1 (6 bases). The CDR3 is 16 residues long. Trimming left V 2 bases short and J 0 bases short, with 13 bases between. Germline V gives CDR1 SEHNR, CDR2 FQNEAQ (reference sequence). CDR3 coding DNA: TGTGCCAGCAGCTTACGACAGGTTAACATGAACACTGAAGCTTTCTTT. Amino acids: CASSLRQVNMNTEAFF.

The chain carries TRBV11-2 and TRBJ2-1; the D gene is possibly TRBD2 (6 bases). Trimming took off 5 bases at V and 8 bases at J, with 16 bases between the two ends. The CDR3 is 14 residues long. Germline assignment: CDR1 SGHAT and CDR2 FQNNGV. The CDR3 loop is CASSLRLVGDEQFF. CDR3 in DNA: TGTGCCAGCAGCCTCCGACTAGTTGGGGATGAGCAGTTCTTC.

This clone occurred a few times. V and J are TRBV6-2 or TRBV6-3 and TRBJ2-1; 9 bases agree with TRBD2. Germline CDR1 MNHEY, CDR2 SVGEGT. J gave up 7 bases and V 6 bases, and 13 bases lay outside the gene matches. This CDR3 region has 16 residues. CDR3 DNA sequence: TGTGCCAGCAGCAAGTTAGCGGGAGCTTATGAAAATGAGCAGTTCTTC. It translates to CASSKLAGAYENEQFF.